These 18 T cell receptor beta chains came from one sample sequenced in a study of T cells in Graves' hyperthyroidism and ophthalmopathy. The investigators amplified TCR beta CDR3 regions from RNA transcripts. RT-PCR in the first round (using the HTBI primer set) targeted the TCR CDR3. TCRdb passed the multiplex PCR reads through MiXCR, listing each CDR3 protein once. The sample shows about 92,000 distinct CDR3 sequences, over 50% of them seen only once. The sequenced sample consisted of blood. The receptors derive from a woman aged 40-49 years with Graves' hyperthyroidism.

Ten or more counts support this clonotype. The chain links TRBV14 to TRBJ2-2; D gene ambiguous. V was clipped by 0 bases and J by 6 bases, with 5 bases between them. Germline CDR1 reads SGHDN; CDR2 reads FVKESK. CDR3 length: 13 residues. The CDR3 is CASSQDLPGELFF. CDR3 nucleotide sequence: TGTGCCAGCAGCCAAGATCTGCCCGGGGAGCTGTTTTTT.

This clonotype was found many times. V and J are TRBV4-1 and TRBJ1-4; D remains ambiguous. The CDR3 totals 16 residues. Deletions cut 4 bases from V and 1 base from J, with 13 bases between. From germline, CDR1 is MGHRA and CDR2 YSYEKL. The CDR3 DNA sequence: TGCGCCAGCAGCCGGGAAGGGCCGGGAACTAATGAAAAACTGTTTTTT. This translates into CASSREGPGTNEKLFF.

The CDR3 spells CASSLGLDRDTIPYEQYF. CDR3 DNA sequence: TGTGCCAGCAGCTTAGGACTAGACCGGGACACCATCCCGTACGAGCAGTACTTC. This chain connects TRBV7-2 to TRBJ2-7; D may be TRBD1 or TRBD2 (6 bases each). The germline V gene encodes CDR1 SGHTA and CDR2 FQGNSA. The germline V and J ends were trimmed by 1 base and 4 bases, with 23 bases remaining between them. The CDR3 consists of 18 residues.

The chain is built from TRBV7-6 and TRBJ2-5; TRBD2 aligns across 11 bases. Germline lookup yields CDR1 SGHVS and CDR2 FNYEAQ. This CDR3 has 15 amino acids. The CDR3 loop is CARASRLAGQETQYF. As DNA, the CDR3 is TGTGCTAGAGCTTCCCGACTAGCGGGGCAAGAGACCCAGTACTTC.

This rearrangement joins TRBV15 to TRBJ2-7, with 7 bases lining up with TRBD1. This CDR3 is 15 amino acids long. Germline V gives CDR1 LNHNV, CDR2 YYDKDF (reference sequence). J gave up 8 bases and V 0 bases, and 10 bases lay outside the gene matches. CDR3 DNA sequence: TGTGCCACCAGCAGAGATGGGGACAGCCATTACAAGCAGTACTTC. Translating it yields CATSRDGDSHYKQYF.

Note on this clonotype: This clone may be a read error of a much larger clone one base away. The V gene is TRBV9, the J gene TRBJ2-2; D is uncertain. CDR1 and CDR2 (germline): SGDLS, YYNGEE. Trimming took off 5 bases at V and 8 bases at J, with 7 bases between the two ends. The CDR3 contains 11 residues. In DNA form, the CDR3 reads TGTGCCAGCAGAGGTAAAGGGGAGCTGTTTTTT. Translated: CASRGKGELFF.

This clonotype came up a few times. The V and J genes are TRBV25-1 and TRBJ2-5, with D tentatively TRBD1 or TRBD2 (6 bases each). This CDR3 comprises 11 residues. Germline V lookup: CDR1 MGHDK, CDR2 SYGVNS. V shed 10 bases and J shed 6 bases, with 12 bases lying between them. The CDR3, as DNA: TGTGCCACCGGGGGCGGGAAGACCCAGTACTTC. This encodes CATGGGKTQYF.

Comments on this clonotype: It may be a read error: a sequence one base away is much more abundant. V usage is TRBV20-1 and J usage is TRBJ1-5; D gene unclear. There are 15 residues in the CDR3. V was cut by 3 bases and J by 5 bases, with 17 bases left in between. Germline assignment: CDR1 DFQATT and CDR2 SNEGSKA (reference sequence). CDR3 DNA: TGCAGTGCTAGGTGGGGTTTCGGAATATATCAGCCCCAGCATTTT. The encoded protein is CSARWGFGIYQPQHF.

Worth noting for this clonotype: Just one base apart from a much larger clone, this may be a read error. This rearrangement joins TRBV27 to TRBJ2-7, with D perhaps matching TRBD2 (6 bases). This CDR3 spans 16 amino acids. Germline V gives CDR1 MNHEY, CDR2 SMNVEV (reference sequence). Trimming stripped 4 bases from V and 2 bases from J, with 18 bases between. CDR3 sequence: CASSSRLVGDPYEQYF. Written as DNA, the CDR3 is TGTGCCAGCAGTTCGCGACTAGTGGGAGATCCCTACGAGCAGTACTTC.

V and J are TRBV2 and TRBJ2-2, with D unresolved. Looked up from germline, CDR1 is SNHLY and CDR2 is FYNNEI. The length of the CDR3 is 14 residues. V was cut by 5 bases and J by 4 bases, with 11 bases left in between. This chain's CDR3 is CASSTFTSTGELFF. The CDR3 DNA sequence: TGTGCCAGCAGTACCTTTACAAGCACCGGGGAGCTGTTTTTT.

This clonotype was recorded at least ten times. The junction does not match germline at one end; this may be a read error. The gene calls are TRBV7-9 and TRBJ2-5; TRBD1 agrees at 7 bases. There are 14 residues in the CDR3. In germline, CDR1 is SEHNR, CDR2 FQNEAQ (reference sequence). The CDR3 sequence is CATSPGQAKETQYF. In DNA form, the CDR3 reads TGTGCCACCAGCCCCGGACAGGCAAAAGAGACCCAGTACTTC.

The chain carries TRBV7-2 and TRBJ1-4; D is unclear. The CDR3 consists of 14 residues. The germline V and J ends were trimmed by 6 bases and 8 bases, with 16 bases remaining between them. Looked up from germline, CDR1 is SGHTA and CDR2 is FQGNSA. The CDR3 sequence: CASSGWTGDEKLFF. The CDR3 DNA reads TGTGCCAGCAGTGGTTGGACGGGAGACGAAAAACTGTTTTTT.

This clonotype was observed at least ten times. V usage is TRBV10-3 and J usage is TRBJ1-6, with unresolved D. CDR1 is ENHRY and CDR2 is SYGVKD in the germline V gene. This CDR3 region has 14 residues. Trimming left V 11 bases short and J 0 bases short, with 11 bases between. CDR3 sequence reads: CALSKGSYNSPLHF. The CDR3 nucleotides read TGTGCCCTAAGCAAGGGCTCCTATAATTCACCCCTCCACTTT.

This clonotype was observed many times. The V and J genes are TRBV7-2 and TRBJ2-7; 10 bases are shared with TRBD2. The V and J ends lost 5 bases and 2 bases, in that order; junction bases with no gene match: 6. From germline, CDR1 is SGHTA and CDR2 FQGNSA. CDR3 length: 15 residues. The CDR3, as DNA: TGTGCCAGCAGCCGCGGGACTAGCGACGCCTACGAGCAGTACTTC. Translating gives CASSRGTSDAYEQYF.

Remarks on this clonotype: The junction differs from germline at one of its ends, possibly a read error. The chain has TRBV12-3 or TRBV12-4 and TRBJ1-3, with 11 nucleotides matching TRBD1. The CDR3 has 18 residues. CDR3 region: CASSYPGQGATGLNAIYF. The CDR3 coding sequence is TGTGCCAGCAGTTACCCTGGACAGGGGGCGACTGGCTTAAACGCCATATATTTT.

As regards this clonotype: One junction end does not reproduce the germline sequence, and a read error may be involved. This chain uses TRBV29-1 with TRBJ1-2; a possible D gene is TRBD1 (5 bases). Germline V gene data show CDR1 as SQVTM and CDR2 as ANQGSEA. The CDR3 loop spans 11 amino acids. CDR3 nucleotides: TGCAGCGTACACTGCAGGGATGGCTACGCCTTC. Residues: CSVHCRDGYAF.

This clonotype has ten or more counts. The chain links TRBV9 to TRBJ1-1; D is unclear. The ends were cut back, 5 bases at V and 0 bases at J, with 20 bases in the middle. The CDR3 contains 17 residues. Germline assignment: CDR1 SGDLS and CDR2 YYNGEE. The CDR3 DNA sequence: TGTGCCAGCAGTCCCGAAGGTCCGACGGGGATGAACACTGAAGCTTTCTTT. Translating gives CASSPEGPTGMNTEAFF.

This clonotype has ten or more counts. This may be a read error, as it is one base from a much larger clone. The chain's CDR3 is CSASKADSGSYGYTF. In DNA form, the CDR3 reads TGCAGTGCTAGCAAGGCGGACTCAGGGAGCTATGGCTACACCTTC. This rearrangement joins TRBV20-1 to TRBJ1-2, with TRBD1 as a possible D gene (5 bases). Trimming pared 3 bases from V and 4 bases from J, leaving 18 bases between. CDR1 DFQATT and CDR2 SNEGSKA come from the germline V gene (reference sequence). The CDR3 has 15 residues.